This T cell receptor beta chain was identified during a study of shared clonotypes between healthy human individuals. The CDR3 extends over 14 amino acids. Trimming stripped 5 bases from V and 1 base from J, with 12 bases between. Germline CDR1 and CDR2: SGHAT and FQNNGV. Produced via immunoSEQ multiplex PCR; TCRdb's table is partial and in-frame only. Of 600,000 or so clones listed, roughly 95% are singletons. CD8 cells regarded as naive lacked CD45RO, were positively chosen for CCR7, and omitted terminally differentiated effector memory CD45RA+ cells. The receptor comes from a woman aged 30 to 39 in good health. The rearrangement joins TRBV11-2 to TRBJ2-7; possibly TRBD1 or TRBD2 for D (5 bases each). Source material: naive CD8+ T cells sorted from blood. CDR3 in amino acids: CASSARDASYEQYF. The CDR3 nucleotides are TGTGCCAGCAGCGCCCGGGACGCTTCCTACGAGCAGTACTTC.